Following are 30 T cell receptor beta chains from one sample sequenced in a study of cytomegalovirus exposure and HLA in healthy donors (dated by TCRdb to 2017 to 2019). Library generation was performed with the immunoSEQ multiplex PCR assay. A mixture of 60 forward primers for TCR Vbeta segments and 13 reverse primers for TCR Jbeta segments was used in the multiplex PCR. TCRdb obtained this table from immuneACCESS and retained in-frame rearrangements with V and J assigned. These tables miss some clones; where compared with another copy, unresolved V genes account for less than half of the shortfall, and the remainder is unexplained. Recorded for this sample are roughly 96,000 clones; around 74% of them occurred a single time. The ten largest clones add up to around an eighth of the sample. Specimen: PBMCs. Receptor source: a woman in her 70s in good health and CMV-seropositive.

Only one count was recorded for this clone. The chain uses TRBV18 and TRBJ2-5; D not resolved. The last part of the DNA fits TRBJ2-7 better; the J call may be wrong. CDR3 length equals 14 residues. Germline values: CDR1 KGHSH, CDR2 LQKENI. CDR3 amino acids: CASSPPSLPYEQYF. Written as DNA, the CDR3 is TGTGCCAGCTCACCACCGAGTCTACCCTACGAGCAGTACTTC.

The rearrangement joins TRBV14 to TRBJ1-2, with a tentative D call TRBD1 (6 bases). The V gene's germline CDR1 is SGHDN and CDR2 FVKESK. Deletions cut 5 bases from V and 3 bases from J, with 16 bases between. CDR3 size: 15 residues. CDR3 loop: CASSGGHQNYYGYTF. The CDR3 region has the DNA TGTGCCAGCAGCGGGGGACACCAGAACTACTATGGCTACACCTTC.

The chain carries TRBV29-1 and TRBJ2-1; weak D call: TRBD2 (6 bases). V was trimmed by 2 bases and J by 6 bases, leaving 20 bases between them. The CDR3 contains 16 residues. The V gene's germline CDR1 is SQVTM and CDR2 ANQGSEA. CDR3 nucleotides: TGCAGCGTTGAATCCTCGGGAGCGCCGAACCCCAATGAGCAGTTCTTC. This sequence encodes CSVESSGAPNPNEQFF.

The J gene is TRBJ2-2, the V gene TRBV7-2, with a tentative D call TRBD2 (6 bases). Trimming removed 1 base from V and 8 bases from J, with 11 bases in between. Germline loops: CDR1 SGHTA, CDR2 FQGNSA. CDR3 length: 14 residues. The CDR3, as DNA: TGTGCCAGCAGCTTAGTTACTCTAGCGGGGGAGCTGTTTTTT. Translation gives CASSLVTLAGELFF.

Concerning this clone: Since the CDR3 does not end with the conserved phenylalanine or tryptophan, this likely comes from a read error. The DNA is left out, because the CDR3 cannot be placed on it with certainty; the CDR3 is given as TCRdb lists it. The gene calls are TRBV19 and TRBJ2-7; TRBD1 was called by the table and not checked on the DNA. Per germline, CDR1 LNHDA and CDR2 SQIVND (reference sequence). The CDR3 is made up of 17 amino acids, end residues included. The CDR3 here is CASSADRGKLTSSKGDP.

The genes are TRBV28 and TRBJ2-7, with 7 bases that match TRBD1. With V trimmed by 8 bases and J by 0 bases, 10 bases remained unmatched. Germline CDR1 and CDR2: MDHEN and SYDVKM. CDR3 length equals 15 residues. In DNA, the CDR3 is TGTGCCAGCCGGTTAGCCTGGGACAGCTCCTACGAGCAGTACTTC. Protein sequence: CASRLAWDSSYEQYF.

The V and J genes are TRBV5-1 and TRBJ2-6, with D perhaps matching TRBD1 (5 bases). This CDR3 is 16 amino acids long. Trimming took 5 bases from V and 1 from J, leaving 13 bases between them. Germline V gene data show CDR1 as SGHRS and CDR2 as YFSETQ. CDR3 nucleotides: TGCGCCAGCAGACGGCAGGGCGGTTCTGGGGCCAACGTCCTGACTTTC. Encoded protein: CASRRQGGSGANVLTF.

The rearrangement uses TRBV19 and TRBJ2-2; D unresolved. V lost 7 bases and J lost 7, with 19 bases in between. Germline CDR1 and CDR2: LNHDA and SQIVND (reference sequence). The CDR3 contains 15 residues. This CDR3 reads CASTAASSFGGELFF. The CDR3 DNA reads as TGTGCCAGTACCGCGGCGTCTTCCTTCGGCGGGGAGCTGTTTTTT.

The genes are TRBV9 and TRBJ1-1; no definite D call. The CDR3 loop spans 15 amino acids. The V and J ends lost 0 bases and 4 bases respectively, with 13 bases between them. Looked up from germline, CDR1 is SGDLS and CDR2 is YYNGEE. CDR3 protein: CASSVGPGPATEAFF. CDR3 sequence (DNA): TGTGCCAGCAGCGTAGGCCCTGGGCCAGCCACTGAAGCTTTCTTT.

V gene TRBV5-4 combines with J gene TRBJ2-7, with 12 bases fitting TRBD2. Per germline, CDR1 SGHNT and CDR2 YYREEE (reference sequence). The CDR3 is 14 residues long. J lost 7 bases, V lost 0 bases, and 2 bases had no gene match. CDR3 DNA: TGTGCCAGCAGCTTGGGACTAGCGGGAGATGAGCAGTACTTC. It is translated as CASSLGLAGDEQYF.

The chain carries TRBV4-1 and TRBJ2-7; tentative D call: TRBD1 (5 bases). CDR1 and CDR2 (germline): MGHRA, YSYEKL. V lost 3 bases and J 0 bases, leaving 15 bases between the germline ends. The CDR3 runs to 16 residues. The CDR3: CASSHRQGVPSYEQYF. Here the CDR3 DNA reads TGCGCCAGCAGCCATAGGCAGGGTGTCCCCTCCTACGAGCAGTACTTC.

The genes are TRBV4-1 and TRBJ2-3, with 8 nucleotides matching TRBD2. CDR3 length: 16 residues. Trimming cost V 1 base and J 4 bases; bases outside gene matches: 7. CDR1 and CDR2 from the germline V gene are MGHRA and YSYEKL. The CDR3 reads CASSQGPPAGADTQYF. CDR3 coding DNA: TGCGCCAGCAGCCAAGGCCCTCCAGCGGGGGCAGATACGCAGTATTTT.

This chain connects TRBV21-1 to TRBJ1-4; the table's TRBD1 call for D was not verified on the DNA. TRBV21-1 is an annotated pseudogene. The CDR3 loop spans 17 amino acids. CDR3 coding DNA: TGTGCCAGCAGCAAACTTGAACAGGGAGAGACTAATGAAAAACTGTTTTTT. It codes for CASSKLEQGETNEKLFF.

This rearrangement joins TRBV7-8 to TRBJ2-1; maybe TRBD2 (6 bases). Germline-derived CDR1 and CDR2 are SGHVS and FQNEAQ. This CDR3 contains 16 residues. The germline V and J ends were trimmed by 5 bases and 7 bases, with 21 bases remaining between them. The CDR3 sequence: CASSPRRASALNEQFF. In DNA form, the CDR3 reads TGTGCCAGCAGCCCCCGGCGAGCTAGCGCCTTGAATGAGCAGTTCTTC.

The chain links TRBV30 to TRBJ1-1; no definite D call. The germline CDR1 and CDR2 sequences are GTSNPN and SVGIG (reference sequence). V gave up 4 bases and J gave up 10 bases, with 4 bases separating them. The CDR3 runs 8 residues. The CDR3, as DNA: TGTGCCTGGAACTCAGCTTTCTTT. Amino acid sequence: CAWNSAFF.

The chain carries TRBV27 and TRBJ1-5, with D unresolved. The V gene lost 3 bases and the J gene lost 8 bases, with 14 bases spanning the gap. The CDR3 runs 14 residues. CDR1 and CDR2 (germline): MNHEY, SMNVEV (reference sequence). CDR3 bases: TGTGCCAGCAGTTTCAATGGCGGAGAGAAGCCCCAGCATTTT. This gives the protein CASSFNGGEKPQHF.

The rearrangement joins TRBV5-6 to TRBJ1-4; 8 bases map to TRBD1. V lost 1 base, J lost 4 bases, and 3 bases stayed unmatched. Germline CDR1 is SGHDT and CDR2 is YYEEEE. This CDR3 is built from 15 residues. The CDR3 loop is CASSLQGAGNEKLFF. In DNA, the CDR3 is TGTGCCAGCAGCTTGCAGGGGGCCGGTAATGAAAAACTGTTTTTT.

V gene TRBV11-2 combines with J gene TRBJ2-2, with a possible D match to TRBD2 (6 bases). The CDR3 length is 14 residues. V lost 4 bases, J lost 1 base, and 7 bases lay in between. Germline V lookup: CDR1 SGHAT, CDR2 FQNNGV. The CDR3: CASSSGRNTGELFF. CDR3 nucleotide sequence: TGTGCCAGCAGCTCCGGGAGGAACACCGGGGAGCTGTTTTTT.

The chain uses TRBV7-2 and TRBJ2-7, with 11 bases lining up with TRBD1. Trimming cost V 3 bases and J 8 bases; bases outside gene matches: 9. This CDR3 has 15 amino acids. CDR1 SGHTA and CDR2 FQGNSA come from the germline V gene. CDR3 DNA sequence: TGTGCCAGCAGCTTCCCGGGGGACAGGGGGTTCCAGCAGTACTTC. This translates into CASSFPGDRGFQQYF.

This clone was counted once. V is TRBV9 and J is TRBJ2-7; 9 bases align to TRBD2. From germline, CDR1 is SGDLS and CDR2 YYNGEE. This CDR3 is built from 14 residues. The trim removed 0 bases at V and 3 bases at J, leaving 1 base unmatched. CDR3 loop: CASSVELAGYEQYF. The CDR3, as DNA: TGTGCCAGCAGCGTAGAACTAGCGGGCTACGAGCAGTACTTC.

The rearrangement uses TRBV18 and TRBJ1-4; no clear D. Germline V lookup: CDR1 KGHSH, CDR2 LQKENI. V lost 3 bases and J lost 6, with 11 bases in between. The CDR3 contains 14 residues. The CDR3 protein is CASSPAGWDEKLFF. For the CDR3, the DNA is TGTGCCAGCTCACCGGCCGGGTGGGATGAAAAACTGTTTTTT.

The CDR3 sequence is CAWSSTGGSKTQYF. In DNA form, the CDR3 reads TGTGCCTGGAGTTCCACAGGGGGCTCGAAGACCCAGTACTTC. This rearrangement joins TRBV30 to TRBJ2-5; 9 bases line up with TRBD1. Per the germline V gene, CDR1 is GTSNPN and CDR2 is SVGIG (reference sequence). Losses at the gene ends were 2 bases for V and 6 bases for J; bases not matched to a gene: 7. The length of the CDR3 is 14 residues.

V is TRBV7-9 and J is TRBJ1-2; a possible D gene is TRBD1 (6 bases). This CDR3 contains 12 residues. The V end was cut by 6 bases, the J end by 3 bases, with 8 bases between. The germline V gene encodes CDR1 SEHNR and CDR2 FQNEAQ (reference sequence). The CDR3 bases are TGTGCCAGCAGTTCAGGGGACTATGGCTACACCTTC. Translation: CASSSGDYGYTF. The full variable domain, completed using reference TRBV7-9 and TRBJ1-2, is DTGVSQNPRHKITKRGQNVTFRCDPISEHNRLYWYRQTLGQGPEFLTYFQNEAQLEKSRLLSDRFSAERPKGSFSTLEIQRTEQGDSAMYLCASSSGDYGYTFGSGTRLTVV.

The CDR3 is CAIKRGRSYGYTF. The CDR3 DNA reads TGTGCCATCAAAAGGGGGCGAAGCTATGGCTACACCTTC. The chain is built from TRBV10-3 and TRBJ1-2; 7 nucleotides match TRBD1. Germline CDR1 and CDR2: ENHRY and SYGVKD. V shed 7 bases and J 4 bases; nucleotides not matched to a gene: 6. CDR3 length: 13 residues.

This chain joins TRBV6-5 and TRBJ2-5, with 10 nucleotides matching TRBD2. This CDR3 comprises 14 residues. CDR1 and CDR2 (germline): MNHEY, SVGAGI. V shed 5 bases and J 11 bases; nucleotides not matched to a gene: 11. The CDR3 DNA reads TGTGCCAGCAGTACTAGCGGGATGGGTAGCGCTCAGTACTTC. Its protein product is CASSTSGMGSAQYF.

The CDR3 sequence: CASSPMIGQGNEKLFF. The CDR3, as DNA: TGTGCCAGCTCACCTATGATAGGACAGGGGAATGAAAAACTGTTTTTT. The J gene is TRBJ1-4, the V gene TRBV18, with TRBD1 matching over 9 bases. CDR3 length equals 16 residues. Unmatched junction bases numbered 7, after V lost 3 bases and J lost 5 bases. Germline values: CDR1 KGHSH, CDR2 LQKENI.

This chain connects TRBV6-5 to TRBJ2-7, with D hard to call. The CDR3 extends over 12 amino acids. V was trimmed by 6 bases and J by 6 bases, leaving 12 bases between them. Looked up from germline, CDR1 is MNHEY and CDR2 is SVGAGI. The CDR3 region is CASRSRRSEQYF. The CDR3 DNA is TGTGCCAGCAGATCCCGGAGAAGCGAGCAGTACTTC.

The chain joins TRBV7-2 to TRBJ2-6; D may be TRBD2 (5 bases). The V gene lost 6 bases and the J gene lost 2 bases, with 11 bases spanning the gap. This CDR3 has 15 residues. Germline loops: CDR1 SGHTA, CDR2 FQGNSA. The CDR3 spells CASRLRRAGANVLTF. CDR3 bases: TGTGCCAGCAGACTACGGCGGGCTGGGGCCAACGTCCTGACTTTC.

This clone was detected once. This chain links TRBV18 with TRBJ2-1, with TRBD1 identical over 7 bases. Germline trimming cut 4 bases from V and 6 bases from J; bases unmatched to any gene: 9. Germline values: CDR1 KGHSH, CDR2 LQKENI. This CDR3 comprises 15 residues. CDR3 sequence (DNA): TGTGCCAGCTCACAGACCGGGACAGTAAGCAATGAGCAGTTCTTC. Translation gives CASSQTGTVSNEQFF.

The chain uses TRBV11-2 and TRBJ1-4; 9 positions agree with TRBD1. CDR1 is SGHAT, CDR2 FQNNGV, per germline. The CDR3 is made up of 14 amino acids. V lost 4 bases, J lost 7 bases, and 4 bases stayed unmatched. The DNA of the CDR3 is TGTGCCAGCAGCTCGGGACAGGGCAGTGAAAAACTGTTTTTT. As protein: CASSSGQGSEKLFF.